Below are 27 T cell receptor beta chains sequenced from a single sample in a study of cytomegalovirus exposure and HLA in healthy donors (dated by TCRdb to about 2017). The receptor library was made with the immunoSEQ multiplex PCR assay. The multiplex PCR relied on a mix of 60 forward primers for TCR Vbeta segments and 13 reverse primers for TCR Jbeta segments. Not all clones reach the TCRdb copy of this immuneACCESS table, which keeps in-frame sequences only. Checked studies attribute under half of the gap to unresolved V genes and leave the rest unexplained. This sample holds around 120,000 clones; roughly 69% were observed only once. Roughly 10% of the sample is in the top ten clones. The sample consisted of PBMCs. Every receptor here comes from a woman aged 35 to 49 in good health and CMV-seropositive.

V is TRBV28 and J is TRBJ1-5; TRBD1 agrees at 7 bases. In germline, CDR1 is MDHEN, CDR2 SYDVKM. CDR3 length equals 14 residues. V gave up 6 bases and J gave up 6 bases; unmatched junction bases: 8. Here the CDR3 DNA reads TGTGCCAGCAGCCCCCCAACAGGGGCTCAGCCCCAGCATTTT. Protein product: CASSPPTGAQPQHF.

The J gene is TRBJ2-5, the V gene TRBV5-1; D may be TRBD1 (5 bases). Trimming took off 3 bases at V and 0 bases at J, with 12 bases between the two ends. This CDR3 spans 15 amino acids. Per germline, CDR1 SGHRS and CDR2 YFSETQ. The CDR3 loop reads CASSSTRQNQETQYF. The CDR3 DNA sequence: TGCGCCAGCAGCTCCACAAGACAGAACCAAGAGACCCAGTACTTC.

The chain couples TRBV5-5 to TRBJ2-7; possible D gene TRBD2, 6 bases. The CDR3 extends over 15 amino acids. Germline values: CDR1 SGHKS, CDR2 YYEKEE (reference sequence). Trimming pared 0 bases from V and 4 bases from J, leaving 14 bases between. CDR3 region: CASSLGGLSPYEQYF. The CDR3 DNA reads TGTGCCAGCAGCTTGGGGGGACTGTCACCATACGAGCAGTACTTC.

In DNA, the CDR3 is TGTGCCAGCAGCCCCCCCTTGGGGCAGTACAATGAGCAGTTCTTC. Translation: CASSPPLGQYNEQFF. The chain employs TRBV7-2 and TRBJ2-1, with D maybe TRBD1 (5 bases). Germline V gene sequence: CDR1 SGHTA, CDR2 FQGNSA. The CDR3 loop spans 15 amino acids. Trimming left V 5 bases short and J 4 bases short, with 15 bases between. Combining the CDR3 with reference TRBV7-2 and TRBJ2-1 gives the whole variable domain GAGVSQSPSNKVTEKGKDVELRCDPISGHTALYWYRQSLGQGLEFLIYFQGNSAPDKSGLPSDRFSAERTGGSVSTLTIQRTQQEDSAVYLCASSPPLGQYNEQFFGPGTRLTVL.

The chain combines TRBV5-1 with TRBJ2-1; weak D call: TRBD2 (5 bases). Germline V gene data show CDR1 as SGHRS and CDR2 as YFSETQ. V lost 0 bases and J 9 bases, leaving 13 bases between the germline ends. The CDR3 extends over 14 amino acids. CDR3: CASSLEGSDGEQFF. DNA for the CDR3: TGCGCCAGCAGCTTGGAAGGTAGCGATGGTGAGCAGTTCTTC.

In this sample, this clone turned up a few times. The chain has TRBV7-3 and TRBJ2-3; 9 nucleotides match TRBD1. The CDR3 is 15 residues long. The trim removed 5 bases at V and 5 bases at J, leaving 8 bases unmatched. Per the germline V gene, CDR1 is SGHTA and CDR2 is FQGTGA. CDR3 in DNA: TGTGCCAGCAGCCAAATACAGGGGGCCCTAGATACGCAGTATTTT. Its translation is CASSQIQGALDTQYF. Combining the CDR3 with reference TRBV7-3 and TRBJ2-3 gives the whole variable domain GAGVSQTPSNKVTEKGKYVELRCDPISGHTALYWYRQSLGQGPEFLIYFQGTGAADDSGLPNDRFFAVRPEGSVSTLKIQRTERGDSAVYLCASSQIQGALDTQYFGPGTRLTVL.

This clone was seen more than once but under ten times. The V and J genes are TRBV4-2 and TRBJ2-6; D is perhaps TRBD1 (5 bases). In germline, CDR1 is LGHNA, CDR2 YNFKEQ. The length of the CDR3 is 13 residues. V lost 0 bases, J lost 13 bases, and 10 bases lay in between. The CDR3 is CASSQDSAGVLTF. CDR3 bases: TGTGCCAGCAGCCAAGATTCGGCAGGGGTCCTGACTTTC.

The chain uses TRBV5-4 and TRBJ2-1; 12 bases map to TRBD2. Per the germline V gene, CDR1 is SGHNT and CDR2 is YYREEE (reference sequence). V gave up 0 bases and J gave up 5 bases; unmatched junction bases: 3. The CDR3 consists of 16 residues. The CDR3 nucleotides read TGTGCCAGCAGCTTGGAACTAGCGGGAGGCGACAATGAGCAGTTCTTC. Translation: CASSLELAGGDNEQFF.

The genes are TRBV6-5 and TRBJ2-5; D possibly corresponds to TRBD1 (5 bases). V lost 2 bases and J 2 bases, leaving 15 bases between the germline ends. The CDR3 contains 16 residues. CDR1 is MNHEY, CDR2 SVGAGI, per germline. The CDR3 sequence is CASSYRGRGAQETQYF. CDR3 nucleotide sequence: TGTGCCAGCAGTTACAGGGGTAGAGGAGCACAAGAGACCCAGTACTTC.

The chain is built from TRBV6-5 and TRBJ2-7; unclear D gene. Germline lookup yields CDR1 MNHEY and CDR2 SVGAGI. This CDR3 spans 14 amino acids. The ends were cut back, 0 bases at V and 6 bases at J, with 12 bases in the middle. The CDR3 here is CASSYSASNGEQYF. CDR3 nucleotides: TGTGCCAGCAGTTACTCAGCGAGTAATGGCGAGCAGTACTTC.

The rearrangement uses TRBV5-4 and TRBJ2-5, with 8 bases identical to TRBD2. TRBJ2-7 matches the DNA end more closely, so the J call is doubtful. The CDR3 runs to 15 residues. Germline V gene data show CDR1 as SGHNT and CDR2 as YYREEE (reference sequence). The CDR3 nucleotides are TGTGCCAGCAGCTTGGGGGTTAGCGGGGACTACGAGCAGTACTTC. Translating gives CASSLGVSGDYEQYF.

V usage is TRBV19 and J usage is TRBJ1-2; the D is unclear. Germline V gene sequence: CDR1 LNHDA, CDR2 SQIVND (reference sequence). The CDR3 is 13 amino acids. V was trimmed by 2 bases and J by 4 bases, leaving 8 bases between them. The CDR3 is CASSILGIYGYTF. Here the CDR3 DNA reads TGTGCCAGTAGTATACTAGGCATCTATGGCTACACCTTC.

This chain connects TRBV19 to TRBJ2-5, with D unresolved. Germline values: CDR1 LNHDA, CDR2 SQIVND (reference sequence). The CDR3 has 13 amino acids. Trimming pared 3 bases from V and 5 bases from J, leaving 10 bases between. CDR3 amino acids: CASSIQPQETQYF. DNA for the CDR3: TGTGCCAGTAGTATCCAACCGCAGGAGACCCAGTACTTC.

The CDR3 loop is CASSLEDLREQYF. In nucleotides, the CDR3 is TGTGCCAGCAGCTTGGAGGATCTACGGGAGCAGTACTTC. The rearrangement links TRBV7-2 to TRBJ2-7; possible D gene TRBD2, 5 bases. The germline V gene has CDR1 SGHTA and CDR2 FQGNSA. The CDR3 length is 13 residues. V dropped 3 bases and J dropped 7 bases, with 13 bases sitting between them.

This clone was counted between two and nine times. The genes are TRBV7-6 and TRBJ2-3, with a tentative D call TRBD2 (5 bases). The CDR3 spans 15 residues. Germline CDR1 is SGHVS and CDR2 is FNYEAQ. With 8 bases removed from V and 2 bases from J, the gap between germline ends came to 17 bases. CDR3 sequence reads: CASGLSSGYTDTQYF. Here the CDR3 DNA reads TGTGCCAGCGGCCTATCTTCGGGGTACACAGATACGCAGTATTTT.

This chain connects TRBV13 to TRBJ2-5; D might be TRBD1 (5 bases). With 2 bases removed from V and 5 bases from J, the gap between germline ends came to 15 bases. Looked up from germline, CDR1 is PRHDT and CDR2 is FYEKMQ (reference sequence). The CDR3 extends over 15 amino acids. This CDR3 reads CASSLQGAFFETQYF. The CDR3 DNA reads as TGTGCCAGCAGCTTACAAGGGGCGTTTTTCGAGACCCAGTACTTC.

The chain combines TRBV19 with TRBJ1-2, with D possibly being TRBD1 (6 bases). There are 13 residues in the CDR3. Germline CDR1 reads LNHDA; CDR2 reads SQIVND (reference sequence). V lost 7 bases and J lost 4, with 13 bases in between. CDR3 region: CASMGALFYGYTF. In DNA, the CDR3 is TGTGCCAGTATGGGGGCGCTTTTCTATGGCTACACCTTC.

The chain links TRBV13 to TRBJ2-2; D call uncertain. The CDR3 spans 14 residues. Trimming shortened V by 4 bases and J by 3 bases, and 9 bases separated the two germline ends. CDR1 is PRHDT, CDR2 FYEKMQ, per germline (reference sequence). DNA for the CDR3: TGTGCCAGCAGCTATCGAGTGGACACCGGGGAGCTGTTTTTT. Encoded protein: CASSYRVDTGELFF. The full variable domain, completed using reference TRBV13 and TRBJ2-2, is AAGVIQSPRHLIKEKRETATLKCYPIPRHDTVYWYQQGPGQDPQFLISFYEKMQSDKGSIPDRFSAQQFSDYHSELNMSSLELGDSALYFCASSYRVDTGELFFGEGSRLTVL.

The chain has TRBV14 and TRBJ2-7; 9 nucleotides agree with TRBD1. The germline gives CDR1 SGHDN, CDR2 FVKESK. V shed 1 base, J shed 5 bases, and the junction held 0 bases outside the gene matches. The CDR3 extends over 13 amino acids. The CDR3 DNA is TGTGCCAGCAGCCAAGGGACAGGGGACGAGCAGTACTTC. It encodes CASSQGTGDEQYF.

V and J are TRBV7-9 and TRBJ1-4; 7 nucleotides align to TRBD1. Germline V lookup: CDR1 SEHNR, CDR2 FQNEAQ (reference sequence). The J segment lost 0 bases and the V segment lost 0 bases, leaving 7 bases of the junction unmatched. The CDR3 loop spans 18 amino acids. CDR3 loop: CASSLAPTGRTTNEKLFF. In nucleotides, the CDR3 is TGTGCCAGCAGCTTAGCCCCGACAGGGAGAACAACTAATGAAAAACTGTTTTTT.

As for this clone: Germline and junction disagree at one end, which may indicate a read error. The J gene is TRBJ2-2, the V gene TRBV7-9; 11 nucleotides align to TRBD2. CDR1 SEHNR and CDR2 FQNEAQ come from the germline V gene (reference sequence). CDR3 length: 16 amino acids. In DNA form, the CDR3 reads TGTTCCAGCAGCTTCTCGACTAGCGGGACGGCCGGGGAGCTGTTTTTT. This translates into CSSSFSTSGTAGELFF. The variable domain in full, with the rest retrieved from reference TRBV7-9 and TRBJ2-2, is DTGVSQNPRHKITKRGQNVTFRCDPISEHNRLYWYRQTLGQGPEFLTYFQNEAQLEKSRLLSDRFSAERPKGSFSTLEIQRTEQGDSAMYLCSSSFSTSGTAGELFFGEGSRLTVL.

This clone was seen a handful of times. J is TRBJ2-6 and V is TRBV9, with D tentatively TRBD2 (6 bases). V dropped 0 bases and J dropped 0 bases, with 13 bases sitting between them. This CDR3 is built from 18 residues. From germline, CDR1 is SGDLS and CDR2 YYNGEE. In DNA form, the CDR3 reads TGTGCCAGCAGCGTAGATAATAGCGGCAACTCTGGGGCCAACGTCCTGACTTTC. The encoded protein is CASSVDNSGNSGANVLTF.

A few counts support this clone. The CDR3 loop is CASSVVWREVYEQYF. For the CDR3, the DNA is TGTGCCAGCAGCGTAGTGTGGCGGGAGGTGTACGAGCAGTACTTC. The rearrangement uses TRBV9 and TRBJ2-7, with TRBD2 matching 8 bases. Germline V gives CDR1 SGDLS, CDR2 YYNGEE. This CDR3 is 15 amino acids long. The V and J ends lost 0 bases and 4 bases, in that order; junction bases with no gene match: 6.

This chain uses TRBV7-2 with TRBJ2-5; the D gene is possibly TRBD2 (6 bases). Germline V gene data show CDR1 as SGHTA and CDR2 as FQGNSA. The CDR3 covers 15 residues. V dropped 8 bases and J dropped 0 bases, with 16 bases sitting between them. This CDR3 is CASSIAGWYQETQYF. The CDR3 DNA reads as TGTGCCAGCTCAATCGCGGGATGGTACCAAGAGACCCAGTACTTC.

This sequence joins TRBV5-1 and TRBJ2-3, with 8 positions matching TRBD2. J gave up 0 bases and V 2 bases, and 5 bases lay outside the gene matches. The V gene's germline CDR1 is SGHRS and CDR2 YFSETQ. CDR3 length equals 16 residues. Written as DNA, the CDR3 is TGCGCCAGCAGCTTACTTAGCGGGGTGAGCACAGATACGCAGTATTTT. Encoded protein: CASSLLSGVSTDTQYF.

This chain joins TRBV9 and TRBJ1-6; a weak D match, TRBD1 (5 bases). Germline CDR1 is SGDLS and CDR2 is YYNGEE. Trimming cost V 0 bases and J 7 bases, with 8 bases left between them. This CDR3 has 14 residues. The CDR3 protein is CASSVAQANSPLHF. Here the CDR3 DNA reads TGTGCCAGCAGCGTAGCACAGGCAAATTCACCCCTCCACTTT. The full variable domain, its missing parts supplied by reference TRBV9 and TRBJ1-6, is DSGVTQTPKHLITATGQRVTLRCSPRSGDLSVYWYQQSLDQGLQFLIQYYNGEERAKGNILERFSAQQFPDLHSELNLSSLELGDSALYFCASSVAQANSPLHFGNGTRLTVT.

The CDR3 spells CASSHLSGRANNEQFF. CDR3 coding DNA: TGTGCCAGTAGTCATCTTAGCGGGAGGGCGAACAATGAGCAGTTCTTC. This sequence joins TRBV19 and TRBJ2-1, with TRBD2 matching 11 bases. Per the germline V gene, CDR1 is LNHDA and CDR2 is SQIVND (reference sequence). The CDR3 runs to 16 residues. The ends lost 5 bases at V and 5 bases at J; junction bases unmatched: 8.